This T cell receptor (beta chain) was identified during a study of OX40 agonist ivuxolimab in advanced cancers. Study details: Aged about 23 to 80 with a mean of around 60 years, they were under 85% male.

Produced via immunoSEQ multiplex PCR; TCRdb's table is partial and in-frame only. The table has more than 65,000 clones, about four fifths seen once. The CDR3 totals 20 residues. CDR1 SSHAT and CDR2 FNYEAQ come from the germline V gene (reference sequence). Comments on this clone: Its antigen is unidentified. Germline and junction disagree at one end, which may indicate a read error.

Study findings and constraints: Determination of antigen specificity was not performed for the expanded peripheral T cells. Partly responding patients at 0.1-3.0 mg/kg showed some of the smallest clonal expansion.

The gene calls are TRBV7-7 and TRBJ2-3, with a possible D match to TRBD2 (5 bases). This TCR came from an adult with an advanced solid tumor such as melanoma, head and neck, liver or kidney cancer. The specimen was CD4+ or CD8+ T cells sorted from blood, collected in a trial of the OX40 agonist ivuxolimab. In DNA, the CDR3 is TGTGCTAGCAGCTTATACCTGAGTGAGCGGCTATCCTCTAACACAGATACGCAGTATTTT. It yields the protein CASSLYLSERLSSNTDTQYF.